This is a list of T cell receptor beta chains from one sample in a study of response to subunit inactivated influenza vaccine. A single record per CDR3 protein comes from TCRdb applying MiXCR to the RT-PCR reads. This sample has around 480,000 distinct CDR3 sequences; more than 15% occur once, and the top ten carry approximately 3%. Sequenced material: CD4+ T cells sorted from PBMCs, taken 23 months after vaccination. Receptor source: a man aged 45-69 years who received an inactivated influenza vaccine. CDR3s leave out the opening cysteine and the closing phenylalanine or tryptophan.

j_call v_call cdr3_aa
TRBJ1-5 TRBV29-1 SVALQGNNQPQH
TRBJ2-5 TRBV20-1 SGLQETQY
TRBJ1-3 TRBV12-3/TRBV12-4 ASIGGQTSGNTIY
TRBJ2-3 TRBV9 ASSVEREGTDTQY
TRBJ2-1 TRBV4-1 ASSQGRTGNEQF
TRBJ2-7 TRBV7-2 ASSPRGGRFYEQY
TRBJ1-5 TRBV6-2/TRBV6-3 ASSYPGGRQPQH
TRBJ1-3 TRBV10-3 AISESGLGNTIY
TRBJ1-2 TRBV27 ASSYGQGYGYT
TRBJ2-1 TRBV5-6 ASSLVWSSYNEQF
TRBJ2-4 TRBV28 ASSSRGQVAKNIQY
TRBJ2-1 TRBV28 ASMRGGHLPNEQF
TRBJ2-3 TRBV12-3/TRBV12-4 ASSQTMDTQY
TRBJ2-3 TRBV6-1 ASSRQGTRTDTQY
TRBJ2-5 TRBV6-1 ASSRTSGAQETQY
TRBJ2-3 TRBV12-3/TRBV12-4 ASRPGTVTDTQY
TRBJ2-7 TRBV30 AWRFLAGGPYEQY
TRBJ1-3 TRBV9 ASSRDRAGNTIY
TRBJ2-5 TRBV5-1 ASRTGTSLQTQY
TRBJ2-7 TRBV4-3 ASSQDSPGDNYEQY
TRBJ2-2 TRBV21-1 ASSNETGASSGELF
TRBJ2-7 TRBV12-3/TRBV12-4 ASSQTSGGSEQY